These 3 T cell receptor beta chains came from one sample sequenced in a study of shared clonotypes between healthy human individuals. The data were produced by immunoSEQ multiplex PCR, yet TCRdb's version contains in-frame clones alone and is incomplete. The table lists 2,500,000 or so clones, roughly 90% of them singletons. Specimen: naive CD4+ T cells from PBMCs. Documented subset: CD45RA+ positively selected. These receptors came from a man aged 18 to 30 in good health. Some clones in this sample may be carry-over from other donors' samples.

This chain joins TRBV5-1 and TRBJ1-4; D unresolved. The CDR3 extends over 18 amino acids. Germline loops: CDR1 SGHRS, CDR2 YFSETQ. Trimming stripped 4 bases from V and 0 bases from J, with 19 bases between. CDR3 sequence: CASSAGLSGGATNEKLFF. The DNA for the CDR3 is TGCGCCAGCAGCGCCGGTCTCTCAGGTGGGGCAACTAATGAAAAACTGTTTTTT. The entire variable domain, with the rest obtained from reference TRBV5-1 and TRBJ1-4, is as follows: KAGVTQTPRYLIKTRGQQVTLSCSPISGHRSVSWYQQTPGQGLQFLFEYFSETQRNKGNFPGRFSGRQFSNSRSEMNVSTLELGDSALYLCASSAGLSGGATNEKLFFGSGTQLSVL.

This chain links TRBV7-9 with TRBJ2-1; D tentatively reads TRBD1 or TRBD2 (6 bases each). This CDR3 has 15 residues. V lost 0 bases, J lost 7 bases, and 13 bases lay in between. CDR1 SEHNR and CDR2 FQNEAQ come from the germline V gene (reference sequence). The chain's CDR3 is CASSLASGGGNEQFF. The CDR3 DNA reads as TGTGCCAGCAGCTTAGCTAGCGGAGGGGGGAATGAGCAGTTCTTC.

The chain has TRBV7-2 and TRBJ1-5; D possibly corresponds to TRBD1 (6 bases). Trimming removed 2 bases at V and 1 base at J, with 21 bases between. Germline V gives CDR1 SGHTA, CDR2 FQGNSA. This CDR3 is 19 amino acids long. The CDR3: CASSLLWAGERASNQPQHF. CDR3 coding DNA: TGTGCCAGCAGCTTACTTTGGGCAGGGGAACGGGCAAGCAATCAGCCCCAGCATTTT.